Listed here is a single T cell receptor beta chain. This CDR3 spans 15 amino acids. CDR1 SGHAT and CDR2 FQNNGV come from the germline V gene. The V and J ends lost 3 bases and 0 bases, in that order; junction bases with no gene match: 0. Sequencing used immunoSEQ multiplex PCR; TCRdb keeps in-frame clones, though not all of them. Of about 150,000 clones in the sample, approximately 91% were seen once. These data belong to a study of T cell responses to AZD1222 COVID-19 vaccine. This clonotype originated in an adult who had recovered from COVID-19. This rearrangement joins TRBV11-2 to TRBJ2-2; 8 bases line up with TRBD2. Material: peripheral blood, obtained after recovery from COVID-19. The CDR3 region is CASSFSGANTGELFF. The CDR3 coding sequence is TGTGCCAGCAGCTTTAGCGGGGCGAACACCGGGGAGCTGTTTTTT. Complete variable domain (other parts from reference TRBV11-2 and TRBJ2-2): EAGVAQSPRYKIIEKRQSVAFWCNPISGHATLYWYQQILGQGPKLLIQFQNNGVVDDSQLPKDRFSAERLKGVDSTLKIQPAKLEDSAVYLCASSFSGANTGELFFGEGSRLTVL.